This TCR beta chain was retrieved from a study of T-cell memory formation after mild COVID-19. TCRdb recomputed calls from the 5' RACE reads with MiXCR, one row per CDR3 protein. The sample carries over 500,000 distinct CDR3 sequences, 15% to 20% recorded once. This clonotype was recorded a few times. This receptor was identified in an adult woman who had mild COVID-19 (a few samples of this study predate the infection). Cell type and time point are not known. Sequenced sample: PBMCs or a T cell subset sorted from them (not recorded which).

The CDR3 spells CASSQATDALNVLTF. CDR3 bases: TGTGCCAGCAGCCAAGCCACAGACGCCCTGAACGTCCTGACTTTC. This chain links TRBV3-1 with TRBJ2-6; D ambiguous. Germline values: CDR1 LGHDT, CDR2 YNNKEL (reference sequence). The CDR3 is 15 amino acids. Trimming took 1 base from V and 10 from J, leaving 14 bases between them.